This T cell receptor (beta chain) stems from a study of T cell responses to AZD1222 COVID-19 vaccine. Assay: immunoSEQ multiplex PCR; the TCRdb copy retains only in-frame clones and omits some. The repertoire holds 150,000 or so clones, roughly nine tenths seen once, with approximately 3.6% in the top ten. Combined were second doses at about 4 or about 12 weeks. Comments on this clone: Its antigen is currently unknown.

Study-level results: Spike-specific TCRs gained breadth and depth after people received two AZD1222 doses. Only a handful of AZD1222 recipients, more than five in all, had baseline seropositivity. Females made up more of the donors, who were largely white British, and clonal diversity may have come out too low.

Germline values: CDR1 SGHRS, CDR2 YFSETQ. This CDR3 region has 14 residues. V lost 4 bases to trimming and J lost 5 bases, with 12 bases between them. The sample was peripheral blood, taken 28 days after the second AZD1222 dose. The sequence came from an adult who received the AZD1222 COVID-19 vaccine. The chain uses TRBV5-1 and TRBJ2-2; D possibly corresponds to TRBD2 (6 bases). The CDR3 loop is CASSDRRGTGELFF. The CDR3 DNA follows: TGCGCCAGCAGCGACCGGCGGGGAACCGGGGAGCTGTTTTTT.